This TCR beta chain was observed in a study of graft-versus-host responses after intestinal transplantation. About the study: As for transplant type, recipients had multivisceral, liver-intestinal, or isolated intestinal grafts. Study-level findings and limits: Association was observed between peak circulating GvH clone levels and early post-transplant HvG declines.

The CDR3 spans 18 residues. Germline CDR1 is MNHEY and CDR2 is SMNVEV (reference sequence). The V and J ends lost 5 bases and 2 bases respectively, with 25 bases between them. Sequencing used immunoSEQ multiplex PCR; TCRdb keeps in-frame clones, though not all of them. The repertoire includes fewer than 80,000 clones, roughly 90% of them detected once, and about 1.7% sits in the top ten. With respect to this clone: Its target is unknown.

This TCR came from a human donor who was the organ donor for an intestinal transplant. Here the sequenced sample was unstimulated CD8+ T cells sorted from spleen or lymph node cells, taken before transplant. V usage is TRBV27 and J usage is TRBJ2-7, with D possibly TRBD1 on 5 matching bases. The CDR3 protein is CASSARQSYWLSPYEQYF. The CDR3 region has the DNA TGTGCCAGCAGTGCTAGACAGTCTTATTGGCTTTCCCCCTACGAGCAGTACTTC.